This T cell receptor beta chain was documented in a study of T cell responses to AZD1222 COVID-19 vaccine. Notes on the study in general: Donors, mostly white British, included more females; clonal diversity was possibly underestimated. AZD1222 recipients seropositive at baseline numbered only six or seven. Spike-spanning, vaccine-associated CD4 TCRs were dominant at 160-218 and 743-854. After the peak T cell response, and only then, were repertoires sampled.

For this clone: Antigen: not known.

Generated by immunoSEQ multiplex PCR, the TCRdb table keeps only in-frame clones and is missing some. Of about 81,000 clones listed, approximately 90% are singletons. Germline V gives CDR1 SGHRS, CDR2 YFSETQ. This CDR3 has 14 amino acids. Unmatched junction bases numbered 4, after V lost 2 bases and J lost 6 bases. This TCR was sampled from an adult in good health. The chain recombines TRBV5-1 with TRBJ2-3, with 9 bases lining up with TRBD1. The sample here was peripheral blood, taken on day 0 of AZD1222 vaccination. The CDR3 region is CASSFGQGKDTQYF. The CDR3 DNA follows: TGCGCCAGCAGCTTCGGACAGGGGAAGGATACGCAGTATTTT.